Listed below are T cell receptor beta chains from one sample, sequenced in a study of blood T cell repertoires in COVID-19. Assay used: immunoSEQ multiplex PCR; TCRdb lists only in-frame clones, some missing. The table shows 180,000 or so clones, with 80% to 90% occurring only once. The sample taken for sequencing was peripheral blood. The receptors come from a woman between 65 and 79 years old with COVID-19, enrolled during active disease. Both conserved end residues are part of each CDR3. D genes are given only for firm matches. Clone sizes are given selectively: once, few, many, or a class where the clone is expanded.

CASKISGAIQETQYF	TGTGCCAGCAAGATTAGCGGGGCGATCCAAGAGACCCAGTACTTC	TRBD2	TRBV6-6	TRBJ2-5	.
CASSQYLAGGQETQYF	TGCGCCAGCAGTCAATACCTAGCGGGGGGGCAAGAGACCCAGTACTTC	TRBD2	TRBV23-1	TRBJ2-5	few
CASSQGNTIYF	TGCGCCAGCAGTCAGGGAAACACCATATATTTT	.	TRBV10-2	TRBJ1-3	.
CASSFERGRAWVAGANVLTF	TGTGCCAGCAGTTTCGAAAGGGGCAGGGCCTGGGTGGCTGGGGCCAACGTCCTGACTTTC	.	TRBV28	TRBJ2-6	.
CASSSGTSADTQYF	TGTGCCAGCAGTTCCGGGACTAGTGCAGATACGCAGTATTTT	TRBD2	TRBV2	TRBJ2-3	.
CASRLRQGVPQHF	TGTGCCAGCAGGCTAAGACAAGGGGTGCCCCAGCATTTT	.	TRBV28	TRBJ1-5	.
CASSVDRGGGYGYTF	TGTGCCAGCAGTGTTGACAGGGGAGGAGGGTATGGCTACACCTTC	TRBD1	TRBV27	TRBJ1-2	.
CASTGTGGRDTQYF	TGTGCCAGCACCGGGACAGGGGGCAGAGATACGCAGTATTTT	TRBD1	TRBV6-5	TRBJ2-3	.
CASREHRLAGRYALTDTQYF	TGTGCCAGCAGAGAACATCGACTAGCGGGTCGATACGCCCTCACAGATACGCAGTATTTT	TRBD2	TRBV6-1	TRBJ2-3	.
CASSYPGLGNEQFF	TGTGCCAGCAGTTATCCGGGACTAGGCAATGAGCAGTTCTTC	TRBD2	TRBV7-3	TRBJ2-1	.
CATSRDGRGRDGELFF	TGTGCCACCAGCAGAGATGGAAGGGGGCGAGACGGGGAGCTGTTTTTT	TRBD1	TRBV15	TRBJ2-2	once
CASSREGREAGNTIYF	TGCGCCAGCAGCCGAGAAGGAAGAGAGGCCGGAAACACCATATATTTT	.	TRBV4-1	TRBJ1-3	few
CASSLESGSSSEQYF	TGTGCCAGCAGCTTAGAAAGCGGGAGCTCGAGCGAGCAGTACTTC	TRBD2	TRBV7-8	TRBJ2-7	.
CASSQDRGAIYNEQFF	TGTGCCAGCAGCCAAGATCGGGGGGCTATCTACAATGAGCAGTTCTTC	.	TRBV14	TRBJ2-1	.
CASTGQLLTGELFF	TGTGCCAGCACGGGACAGCTCTTAACCGGGGAGCTGTTTTTT	TRBD1	TRBV7-9	TRBJ2-2	.
CASSLTRGYGYTF	TGTGCCAGCAGTTTAACCAGGGGCTATGGCTACACCTTC	.	TRBV12-3/TRBV12-4	TRBJ1-2	.
CASSISVRAAQVENTIYF	TGTGCCAGCAGCATCTCCGTCAGGGCTGCCCAAGTCGAAAACACCATATATTTT	.	TRBV9	TRBJ1-3	.
CASSQDPLAAYNEQFF	TGTGCCAGCAGCCAAGATCCTCTAGCGGCGTACAATGAGCAGTTCTTC	TRBD2	TRBV14	TRBJ2-1	.
CASSQNYQPQHF	TGTGCCAGCAGCCAAAACTATCAGCCCCAGCATTTT	.	TRBV11-3	TRBJ1-5	.
CAIRGTGYSGTQYF	TGTGCCATCAGGGGGACAGGATACTCGGGGACCCAGTACTTC	TRBD1	TRBV10-3	TRBJ2-5	.
CAWNGQDGTEAFF	TGTGCCTGGAACGGCCAGGATGGGACTGAAGCTTTCTTT	.	TRBV30	TRBJ1-1	.
CSITGGTGNTIYF	TGCAGCATCACAGGGGGTACAGGAAACACCATATATTTT	TRBD1	TRBV29-1	TRBJ1-3	once
CASSTWGEQFF	TGTGCCAGTAGTACGTGGGGCGAGCAGTTCTTC	.	TRBV19	TRBJ2-1	.
CASSIEAGYNQPQHF	TGTGCCAGTAGTATAGAGGCAGGGTACAATCAGCCCCAGCATTTT	.	TRBV19	TRBJ1-5	.
CASSRGGTEGYTF	TGTGCCAGCAGCCGTGGAGGGACGGAGGGCTACACCTTC	.	TRBV7-8	TRBJ1-2	.
CASTGLAGGQYNEQFF	TGTGCCAGCACCGGACTAGCGGGGGGGCAGTACAATGAGCAGTTCTTC	TRBD2	TRBV6-6	TRBJ2-1	.
CASSLEGERDTQYF	TGCGCCAGCAGCTTGGAAGGAGAGAGAGATACGCAGTATTTT	.	TRBV5-1	TRBJ2-3	.
CASRMGRGASYEQYF	TGTGCCAGCAGAATGGGGAGGGGGGCATCCTACGAGCAGTACTTC	.	TRBV5-4	TRBJ2-7	.
CASSLRRGGRNAPLF	TGTGCCAGCAGCTTGCGGCGGGGGGGCAGGAATGCCCCTCTTTTC	TRBD2	TRBV5-6	TRBJ2-4	.
CASYPRQGGAFF	TGTGCCAGCTATCCACGGCAGGGTGGAGCTTTCTTT	.	TRBV28	TRBJ1-1	.
CASSLSTGEETQYF	TGCGCCAGCAGCTTGTCGACAGGGGAAGAGACCCAGTACTTC	TRBD1	TRBV5-1	TRBJ2-5	.